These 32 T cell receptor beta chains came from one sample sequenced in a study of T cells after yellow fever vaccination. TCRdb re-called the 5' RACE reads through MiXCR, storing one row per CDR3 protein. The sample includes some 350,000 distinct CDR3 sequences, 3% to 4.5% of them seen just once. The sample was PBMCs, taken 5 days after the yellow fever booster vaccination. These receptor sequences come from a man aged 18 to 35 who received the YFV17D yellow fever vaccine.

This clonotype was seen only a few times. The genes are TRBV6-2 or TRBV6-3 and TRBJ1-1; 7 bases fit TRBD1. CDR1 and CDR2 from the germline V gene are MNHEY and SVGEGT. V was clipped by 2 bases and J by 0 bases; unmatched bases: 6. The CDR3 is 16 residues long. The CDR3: CASSYRRDSMNTEAFF. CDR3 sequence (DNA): TGTGCCAGCAGTTACCGGCGGGACAGCATGAACACTGAAGCTTTCTTT.

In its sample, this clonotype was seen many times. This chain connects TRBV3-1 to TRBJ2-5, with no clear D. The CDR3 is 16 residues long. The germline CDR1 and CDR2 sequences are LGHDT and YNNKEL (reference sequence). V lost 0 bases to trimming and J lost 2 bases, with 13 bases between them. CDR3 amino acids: CASSQERSLDQETQYF. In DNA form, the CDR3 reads TGTGCCAGCAGCCAAGAACGATCTCTAGATCAAGAGACCCAGTACTTC.

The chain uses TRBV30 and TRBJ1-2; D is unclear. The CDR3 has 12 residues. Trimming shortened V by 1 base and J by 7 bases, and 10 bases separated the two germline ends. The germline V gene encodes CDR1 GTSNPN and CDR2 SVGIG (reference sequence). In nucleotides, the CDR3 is TGTGCCTGGAGTGAATGGTTAGGTGGCTACACCTTC. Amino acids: CAWSEWLGGYTF.

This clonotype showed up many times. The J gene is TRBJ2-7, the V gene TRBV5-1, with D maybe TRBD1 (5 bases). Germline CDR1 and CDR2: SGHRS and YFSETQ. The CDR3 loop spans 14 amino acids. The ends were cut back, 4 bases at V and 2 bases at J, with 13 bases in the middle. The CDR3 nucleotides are TGCGCCAGCAGCGAAATGGACACGACCTACGAGCAGTACTTC. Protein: CASSEMDTTYEQYF.

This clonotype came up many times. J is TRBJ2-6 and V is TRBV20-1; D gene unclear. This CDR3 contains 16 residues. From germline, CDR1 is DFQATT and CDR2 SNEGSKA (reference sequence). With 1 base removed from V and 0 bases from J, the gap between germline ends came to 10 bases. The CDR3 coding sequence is TGCAGTGCTAGAGGTCTGGGAAGCTCTGGGGCCAACGTCCTGACTTTC. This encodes CSARGLGSSGANVLTF.

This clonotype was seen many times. The CDR3 DNA reads as TGTGCCAGCAGCCCAACCGGGACAAATAATTCACCCCTCCACTTT. Its protein is CASSPTGTNNSPLHF. V is TRBV7-2 and J is TRBJ1-6, with D tentatively TRBD1 (6 bases). Trimming left V 5 bases short and J 5 bases short, with 13 bases between. CDR1 and CDR2 (germline): SGHTA, FQGNSA. The CDR3 runs to 15 residues.

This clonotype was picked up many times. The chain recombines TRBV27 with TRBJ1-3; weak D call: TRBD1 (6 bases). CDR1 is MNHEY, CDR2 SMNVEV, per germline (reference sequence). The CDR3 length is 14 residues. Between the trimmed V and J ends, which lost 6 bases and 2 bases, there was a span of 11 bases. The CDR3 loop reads CASRPTGTGNTIYF. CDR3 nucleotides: TGTGCCAGCAGGCCAACAGGGACTGGAAACACCATATATTTT.

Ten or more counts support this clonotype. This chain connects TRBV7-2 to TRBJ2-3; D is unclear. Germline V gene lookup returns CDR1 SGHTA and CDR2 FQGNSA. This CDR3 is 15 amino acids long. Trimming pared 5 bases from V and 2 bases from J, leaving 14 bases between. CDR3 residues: CASSGEIDFTDTQYF. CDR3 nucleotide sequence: TGTGCCAGCAGCGGTGAAATAGATTTCACAGATACGCAGTATTTT.

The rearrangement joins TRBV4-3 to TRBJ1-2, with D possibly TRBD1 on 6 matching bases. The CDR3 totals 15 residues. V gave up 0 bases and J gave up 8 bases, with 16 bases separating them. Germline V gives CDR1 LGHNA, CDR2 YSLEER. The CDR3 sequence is CASSQEDEGEYGYTF. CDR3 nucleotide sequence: TGCGCCAGCAGCCAAGAAGACGAGGGGGAATACGGCTACACCTTC.

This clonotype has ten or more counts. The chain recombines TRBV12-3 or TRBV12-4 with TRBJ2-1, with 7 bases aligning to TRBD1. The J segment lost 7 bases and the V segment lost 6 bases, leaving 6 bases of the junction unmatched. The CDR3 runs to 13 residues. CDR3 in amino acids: CASRQGIGNEQFF. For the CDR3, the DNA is TGTGCCAGCAGACAGGGGATCGGGAATGAGCAGTTCTTC.

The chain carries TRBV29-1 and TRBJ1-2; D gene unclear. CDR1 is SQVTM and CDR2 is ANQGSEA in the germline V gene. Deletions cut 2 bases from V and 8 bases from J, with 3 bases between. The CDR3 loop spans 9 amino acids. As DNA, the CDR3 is TGCAGCGTTGAATTGGGCTACACCTTC. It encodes CSVELGYTF.

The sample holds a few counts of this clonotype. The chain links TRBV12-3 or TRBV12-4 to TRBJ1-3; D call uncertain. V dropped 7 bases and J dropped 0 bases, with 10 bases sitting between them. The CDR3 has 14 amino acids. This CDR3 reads CASTTMGSGNTIYF. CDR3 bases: TGTGCCAGCACTACCATGGGCTCTGGAAACACCATATATTTT.

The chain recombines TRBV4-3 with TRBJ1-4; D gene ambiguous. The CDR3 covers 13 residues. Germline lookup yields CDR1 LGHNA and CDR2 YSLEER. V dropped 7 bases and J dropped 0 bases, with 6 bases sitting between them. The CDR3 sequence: CASKNTTNEKLFF. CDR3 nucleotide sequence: TGCGCCAGCAAAAACACAACTAATGAAAAACTGTTTTTT.

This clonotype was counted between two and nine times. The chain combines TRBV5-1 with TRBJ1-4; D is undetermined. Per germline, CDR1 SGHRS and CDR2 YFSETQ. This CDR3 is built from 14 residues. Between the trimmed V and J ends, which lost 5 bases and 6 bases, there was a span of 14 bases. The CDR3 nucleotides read TGCGCCAGCAGGCTGGCCGCGGGATATGAAAAACTGTTTTTT. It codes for CASRLAAGYEKLFF.

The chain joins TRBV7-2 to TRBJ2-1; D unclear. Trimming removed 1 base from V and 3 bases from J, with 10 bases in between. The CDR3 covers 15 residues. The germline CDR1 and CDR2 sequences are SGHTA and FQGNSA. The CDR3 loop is CASSLDSDRYNEQFF. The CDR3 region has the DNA TGTGCCAGCAGCTTAGACAGCGATCGCTACAATGAGCAGTTCTTC.

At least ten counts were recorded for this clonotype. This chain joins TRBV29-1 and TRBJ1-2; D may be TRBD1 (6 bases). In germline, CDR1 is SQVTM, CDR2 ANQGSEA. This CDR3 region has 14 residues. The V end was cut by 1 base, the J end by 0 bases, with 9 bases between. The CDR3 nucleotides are TGCAGCGTTGAAGGCGGGGGCCCTAACTATGGCTACACCTTC. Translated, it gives CSVEGGGPNYGYTF.

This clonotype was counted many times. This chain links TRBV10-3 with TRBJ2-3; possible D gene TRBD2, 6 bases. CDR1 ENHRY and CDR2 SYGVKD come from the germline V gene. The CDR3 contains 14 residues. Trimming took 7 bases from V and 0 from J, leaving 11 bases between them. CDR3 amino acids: CAIILAASTDTQYF. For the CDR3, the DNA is TGTGCCATCATACTAGCAGCTAGCACAGATACGCAGTATTTT.

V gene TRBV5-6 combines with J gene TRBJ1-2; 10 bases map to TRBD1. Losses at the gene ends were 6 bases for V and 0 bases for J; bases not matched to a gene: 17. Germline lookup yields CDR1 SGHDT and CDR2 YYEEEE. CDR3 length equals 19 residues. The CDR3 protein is CASTPTSAGTGASNYGYTF. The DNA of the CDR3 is TGTGCCAGCACCCCTACTAGTGCCGGGACAGGGGCCTCTAACTATGGCTACACCTTC.

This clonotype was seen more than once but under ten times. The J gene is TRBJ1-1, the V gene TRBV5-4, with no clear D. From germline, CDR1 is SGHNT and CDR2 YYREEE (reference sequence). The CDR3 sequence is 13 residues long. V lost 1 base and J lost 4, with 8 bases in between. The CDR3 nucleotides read TGTGCCAGCAGCTTGCGTGACGGCACTGAAGCTTTCTTT. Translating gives CASSLRDGTEAFF. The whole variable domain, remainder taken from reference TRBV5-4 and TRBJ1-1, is ETGVTQSPTHLIKTRGQQVTLRCSSQSGHNTVSWYQQALGQGPQFIFQYYREEENGRGNFPPRFSGLQFPNYSSELNVNALELDDSALYLCASSLRDGTEAFFGQGTRLTVV.

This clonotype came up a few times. The CDR3 sequence: CRAAGGAVENYGYTF. As DNA, the CDR3 is TGCAGGGCCGCTGGGGGGGCAGTCGAAAACTATGGCTACACCTTC. The chain employs TRBV20-1 and TRBJ1-2; a possible D gene is TRBD1 (6 bases). The germline gives CDR1 DFQATT, CDR2 SNEGSKA (reference sequence). The CDR3 contains 15 residues.

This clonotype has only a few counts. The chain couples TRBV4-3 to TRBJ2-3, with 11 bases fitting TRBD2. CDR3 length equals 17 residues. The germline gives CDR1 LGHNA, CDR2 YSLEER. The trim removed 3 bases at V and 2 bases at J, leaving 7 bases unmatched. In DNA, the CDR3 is TGCGCCAGCAGCCACCTACTAGCGGGGGACGTCACAGATACGCAGTATTTT. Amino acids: CASSHLLAGDVTDTQYF.

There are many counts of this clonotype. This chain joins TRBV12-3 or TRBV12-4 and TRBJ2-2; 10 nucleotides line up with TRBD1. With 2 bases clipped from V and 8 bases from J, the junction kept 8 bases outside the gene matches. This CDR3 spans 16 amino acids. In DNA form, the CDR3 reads TGTGCCAGCAGTTTACCCGGGACAGGGGTCCGTGGGGAGCTGTTTTTT. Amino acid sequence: CASSLPGTGVRGELFF.

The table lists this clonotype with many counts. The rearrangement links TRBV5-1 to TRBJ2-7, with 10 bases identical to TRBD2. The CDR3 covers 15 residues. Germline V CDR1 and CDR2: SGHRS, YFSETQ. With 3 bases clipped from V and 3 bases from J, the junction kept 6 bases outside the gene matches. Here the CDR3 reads CASSSSLAGVYEQYF. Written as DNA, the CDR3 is TGCGCCAGCAGCTCCTCCCTAGCGGGGGTCTACGAGCAGTACTTC.

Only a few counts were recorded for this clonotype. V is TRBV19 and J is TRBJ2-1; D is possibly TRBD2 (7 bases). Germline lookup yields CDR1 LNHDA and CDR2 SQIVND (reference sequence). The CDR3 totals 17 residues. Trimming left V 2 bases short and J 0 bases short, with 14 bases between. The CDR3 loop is CASSILGGQSSYNEQFF. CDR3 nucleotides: TGTGCCAGTAGTATATTGGGGGGGCAGAGCTCCTACAATGAGCAGTTCTTC.

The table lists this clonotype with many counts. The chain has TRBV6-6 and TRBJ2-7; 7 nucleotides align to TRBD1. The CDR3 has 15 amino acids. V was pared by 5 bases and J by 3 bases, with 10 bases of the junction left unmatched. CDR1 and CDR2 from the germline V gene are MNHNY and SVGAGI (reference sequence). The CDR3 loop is CASSTSQGVIYEQYV. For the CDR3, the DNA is TGTGCCAGCAGTACGAGCCAGGGGGTTATCTACGAGCAGTACGTC.

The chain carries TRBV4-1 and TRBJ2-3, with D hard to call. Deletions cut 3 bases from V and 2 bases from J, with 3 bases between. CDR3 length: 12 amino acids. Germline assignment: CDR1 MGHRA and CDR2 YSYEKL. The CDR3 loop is CASSHDTDTQYF. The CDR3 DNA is TGCGCCAGCAGCCATGACACAGATACGCAGTATTTT.

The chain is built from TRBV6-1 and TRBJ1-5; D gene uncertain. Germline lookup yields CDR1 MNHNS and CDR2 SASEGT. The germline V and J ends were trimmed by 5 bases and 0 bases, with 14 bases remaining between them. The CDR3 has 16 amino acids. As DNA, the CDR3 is TGTGCCAGCAGTTTAGGCTTTGAAGTTAGCAATCAGCCCCAGCATTTT. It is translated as CASSLGFEVSNQPQHF.

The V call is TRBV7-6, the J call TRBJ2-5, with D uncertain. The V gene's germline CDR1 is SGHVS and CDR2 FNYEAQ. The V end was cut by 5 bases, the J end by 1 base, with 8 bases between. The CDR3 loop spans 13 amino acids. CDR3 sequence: CASSPMPQETQYF. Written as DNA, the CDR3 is TGTGCCAGCAGCCCAATGCCCCAAGAGACCCAGTACTTC. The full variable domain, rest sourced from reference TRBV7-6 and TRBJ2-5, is GAGVSQSPRYKVTKRGQDVALRCDPISGHVSLYWYRQALGQGPEFLTYFNYEAQQDKSGLPNDRFSAERPEGSISTLTIQRTEQRDSAMYRCASSPMPQETQYFGPGTRLLVL.

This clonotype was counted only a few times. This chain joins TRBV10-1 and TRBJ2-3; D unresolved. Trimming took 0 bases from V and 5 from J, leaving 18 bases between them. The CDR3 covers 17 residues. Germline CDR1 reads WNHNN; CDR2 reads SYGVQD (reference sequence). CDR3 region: CASSESVPLKVEDTQYF. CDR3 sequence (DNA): TGCGCCAGCAGTGAGTCCGTCCCCCTAAAGGTAGAAGATACGCAGTATTTT.

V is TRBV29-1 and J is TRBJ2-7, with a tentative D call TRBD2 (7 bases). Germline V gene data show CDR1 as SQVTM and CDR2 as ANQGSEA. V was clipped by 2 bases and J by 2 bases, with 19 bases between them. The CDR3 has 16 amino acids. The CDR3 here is CSVEFGGGRETYEQYF. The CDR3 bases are TGCAGCGTTGAATTTGGGGGCGGGCGGGAGACCTACGAGCAGTACTTC.

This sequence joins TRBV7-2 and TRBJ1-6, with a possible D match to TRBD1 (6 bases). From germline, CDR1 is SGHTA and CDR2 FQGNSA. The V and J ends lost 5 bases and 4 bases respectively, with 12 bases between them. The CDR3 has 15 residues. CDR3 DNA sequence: TGTGCCAGCAGCATCCTCAGGGGTTATAATTCACCCCTCCACTTT. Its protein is CASSILRGYNSPLHF.

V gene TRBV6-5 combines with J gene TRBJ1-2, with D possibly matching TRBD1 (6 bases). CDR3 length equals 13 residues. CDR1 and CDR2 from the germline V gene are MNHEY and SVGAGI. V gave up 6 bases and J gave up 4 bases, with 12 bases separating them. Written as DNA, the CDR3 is TGTGCCAGCAGCCCTCGGGGGCTCTATGGCTACACCTTC. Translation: CASSPRGLYGYTF.